What follows are 27 T cell receptor beta chains derived from one specimen sequenced in a study of blood T cell repertoires in COVID-19 (dated by TCRdb to the early 2020s). Libraries were prepared through the immunoSEQ multiplex PCR assay. Sourced from immuneACCESS, this table was stored by TCRdb with only in-frame sequences that have V and J called. A share of the clones is absent; for the studies checked, an unresolved V gene accounts for under half, and the remainder has no known explanation. The sample records some 200,000 clones, 88% of which are singletons. The leading ten clones occupy over 1.5% of the sample. Sequencing was done on a sample of peripheral blood. The receptors were gathered from a man between 65 and 80 years old with acute or convalescent COVID-19.

This clone was seen a single time. The V call is TRBV20-1, the J call TRBJ2-7, with D possibly TRBD2 on 6 matching bases. CDR3 length: 14 amino acids. CDR1 and CDR2 from the germline V gene are DFQATT and SNEGSKA (reference sequence). Trimming left V 3 bases short and J 2 bases short, with 14 bases between. The chain's CDR3 is CSASSSGAPYEQYF. The CDR3 DNA follows: TGCAGTGCTAGTAGTAGCGGAGCACCCTACGAGCAGTACTTC.

This clone was found a few times. This chain links TRBV18 with TRBJ1-5; D remains ambiguous. V was cut by 3 bases and J by 2 bases, with 8 bases left in between. CDR1 is KGHSH and CDR2 is LQKENI in the germline V gene. The CDR3 runs to 14 residues. The CDR3 reads CASSPGEGNQPQHF. CDR3 DNA sequence: TGTGCCAGCTCACCCGGGGAGGGCAATCAGCCCCAGCATTTT.

This chain joins TRBV3-1 (or the pseudogene TRBV3-2) and TRBJ1-1; D is unresolved. Germline V gives CDR1 LGHDT, CDR2 YNNKEL (reference sequence). The CDR3 is 17 residues long. V lost 2 bases, J lost 5 bases, and 21 bases lay in between. CDR3 sequence: CASSQSSERASKTEAFF. The CDR3 coding sequence is TGTGCCAGCAGCCAATCTTCCGAGAGGGCCTCTAAGACTGAAGCTTTCTTT.

V is TRBV28 and J is TRBJ2-1; a weak D match, TRBD2 (6 bases). V lost 3 bases and J lost 6, with 9 bases in between. This CDR3 has 13 amino acids. CDR1 is MDHEN, CDR2 SYDVKM, per germline. The CDR3 spells CASSLGGSNEQFF. Here the CDR3 DNA reads TGTGCCAGCAGTTTGGGGGGAAGCAATGAGCAGTTCTTC.

This clone was counted a single time. This chain connects TRBV6-5 to TRBJ1-1; no clear D. The CDR3 is 13 residues long. In germline, CDR1 is MNHEY, CDR2 SVGAGI. V gave up 2 bases and J gave up 3 bases, with 7 bases separating them. CDR3 in DNA: TGTGCCAGCAGTTACGCCGGGTACACTGAAGCTTTCTTT. It is translated as CASSYAGYTEAFF.

This clone was seen a single time. This chain joins TRBV3-1 (or the pseudogene TRBV3-2) and TRBJ2-7, with D maybe TRBD1 (6 bases). Trimming pared 4 bases from V and 5 bases from J, leaving 15 bases between. CDR1 and CDR2 from the germline V gene are LGHDT and YNNKEL (reference sequence). The CDR3 is made up of 14 amino acids. This CDR3 is CASSLSGAVHEQYF. CDR3 DNA: TGTGCCAGCAGCCTATCAGGGGCAGTCCACGAGCAGTACTTC.

This clone came up once. The rearrangement links TRBV2 to TRBJ2-1, with D maybe TRBD2 (5 bases). The V end was cut by 2 bases, the J end by 4 bases, with 6 bases between. CDR1 SNHLY and CDR2 FYNNEI come from the germline V gene. The CDR3 consists of 13 residues. CDR3 loop: CASSERGYNEQFF. The CDR3 DNA sequence: TGTGCCAGCAGTGAACGCGGGTACAATGAGCAGTTCTTC.

The chain recombines TRBV5-1 with TRBJ2-6, with D possibly TRBD1 on 5 matching bases. Germline CDR1 is SGHRS and CDR2 is YFSETQ. The CDR3 covers 16 residues. The V end lost 0 bases, the J end lost 2 bases, and 9 bases lay between the germline ends. CDR3 sequence (DNA): TGCGCCAGCAGCTTGGAAGGGGTGGCTGGGGCCAACGTCCTGACTTTC. Translation gives CASSLEGVAGANVLTF.

V gene TRBV7-9 combines with J gene TRBJ1-2; possible D gene TRBD1, 6 bases. Germline-derived CDR1 and CDR2 are SEHNR and FQNEAQ (reference sequence). The CDR3 has 15 residues. V gave up 1 base and J gave up 3 bases, with 12 bases separating them. This CDR3 reads CASSLGGLGDYGYTF. CDR3 DNA sequence: TGTGCCAGCAGCTTAGGGGGGCTGGGGGACTATGGCTACACCTTC.

This rearrangement joins TRBV29-1 to TRBJ2-2; perhaps TRBD2 as D (7 bases). This CDR3 region has 14 residues. CDR1 SQVTM and CDR2 ANQGSEA come from the germline V gene. V dropped 7 bases and J dropped 2 bases, with 14 bases sitting between them. The CDR3 is CSAPAGANTGELFF. Here the CDR3 DNA reads TGCAGCGCCCCGGCGGGGGCAAACACCGGGGAGCTGTTTTTT.

The chain has TRBV28 and TRBJ1-4; TRBD1 matches at 7 bases. Trimming took 6 bases from V and 10 from J; bases not matched to a gene: 11. CDR3 size: 14 residues. Germline V lookup: CDR1 MDHEN, CDR2 SYDVKM. The CDR3 region has the DNA TGTGCCAGCAGATTAACAGGGGAGGTGGGAAAACTGTTTTTT. This translates into CASRLTGEVGKLFF.

V is TRBV7-9 and J is TRBJ2-1; the match to TRBD2 covers 7 bases. V trimming: 5 bases; J trimming: 9 bases; junction bases outside the gene matches: 13. Germline assignment: CDR1 SEHNR and CDR2 FQNEAQ (reference sequence). The CDR3 loop spans 15 amino acids. CDR3 DNA: TGTGCCAGCAGCGCATCTAGCGGCCCTACGGGTGAGCAGTTCTTC. Amino acids: CASSASSGPTGEQFF.

The V and J genes are TRBV10-3 and TRBJ2-3, with 7 nucleotides matching TRBD2. The CDR3 spans 16 residues. V was pared by 2 bases and J by 2 bases, with 7 bases of the junction left unmatched. In germline, CDR1 is ENHRY, CDR2 SYGVKD. CDR3 bases: TGTGCCATCAGTGAGAGCCATAGCGGGTACACAGATACGCAGTATTTT. Residues: CAISESHSGYTDTQYF.

V is TRBV28 and J is TRBJ2-1, with 10 bases aligning to TRBD1. CDR1 and CDR2 from the germline V gene are MDHEN and SYDVKM. V trimming: 6 bases; J trimming: 1 base; junction bases outside the gene matches: 3. The CDR3 sequence is 15 residues long. In nucleotides, the CDR3 is TGTGCCAGCAGGCGGACAGGGGGTTCCTACAATGAGCAGTTCTTC. Amino acid sequence: CASRRTGGSYNEQFF. The full variable domain, its missing parts supplied by reference TRBV28 and TRBJ2-1, is DVKVTQSSRYLVKRTGEKVFLECVQDMDHENMFWYRQDPGLGLRLIYFSYDVKMKEKGDIPEGYSVSREKKERFSLILESASTNQTSMYLCASRRTGGSYNEQFFGPGTRLTVL.

CDR3 in DNA: TGTGCCAGCAGCTCCCCCTGGTCAGGCTATGGCTACACCTTC. Its translation: CASSSPWSGYGYTF. The genes are TRBV5-5 and TRBJ1-2; D ambiguous. Germline V gene sequence: CDR1 SGHKS, CDR2 YYEKEE (reference sequence). The length of the CDR3 is 14 residues. Trimming removed 3 bases at V and 4 bases at J, with 13 bases between.

The chain is built from TRBV5-1 and TRBJ2-1; possible D gene TRBD2, 5 bases. The V end lost 4 bases, the J end lost 1 base, and 18 bases lay between the germline ends. The CDR3 consists of 17 residues. Germline CDR1 is SGHRS and CDR2 is YFSETQ. CDR3: CASSVNGVGNSYNEQFF. As DNA, the CDR3 is TGCGCCAGCAGCGTTAATGGGGTCGGGAATTCCTACAATGAGCAGTTCTTC.

The V call is TRBV7-2, the J call TRBJ2-2, with D perhaps matching TRBD2 (6 bases). Per germline, CDR1 SGHTA and CDR2 FQGNSA. V was cut by 5 bases and J by 2 bases, with 12 bases left in between. This CDR3 region has 15 residues. The CDR3 sequence: CASSRWGVNTGELFF. CDR3 bases: TGTGCCAGCAGCCGGTGGGGGGTCAACACCGGGGAGCTGTTTTTT.

The chain joins TRBV6-5 to TRBJ2-7; D call uncertain. Germline assignment: CDR1 MNHEY and CDR2 SVGAGI. Trimming pared 6 bases from V and 2 bases from J, leaving 11 bases between. The CDR3 extends over 13 amino acids. The CDR3 DNA reads as TGTGCCAGCAGAGCGACGGCAGCCTACGAGCAGTACTTC. This gives the protein CASRATAAYEQYF.

J is TRBJ2-3 and V is TRBV18; 13 bases agree with TRBD2. Unmatched junction bases numbered 6, after V lost 2 bases and J lost 4 bases. This CDR3 region has 17 residues. The V gene's germline CDR1 is KGHSH and CDR2 LQKENI. In nucleotides, the CDR3 is TGTGCCAGCTCACCAGGACTAGCGGGAGCGGGGGCAGATACGCAGTATTTT. Amino acids: CASSPGLAGAGADTQYF.

The CDR3 nucleotides are TGTGCCTGGAGTGTATTAGCAGACACAGATACGCAGTATTTT. Its translation: CAWSVLADTDTQYF. The rearrangement joins TRBV30 to TRBJ2-3; D unresolved. The CDR3 extends over 14 amino acids. Germline V gene lookup returns CDR1 GTSNPN and CDR2 SVGIG (reference sequence). Trimming left V 0 bases short and J 2 bases short, with 9 bases between.

V usage is TRBV12-3 or TRBV12-4 and J usage is TRBJ1-1; D is unresolved. This CDR3 has 12 amino acids. The germline V and J ends were trimmed by 8 bases and 5 bases, with 12 bases remaining between them. CDR3 sequence: CASSGSRTEAFF. The CDR3 region has the DNA TGTGCCAGCTCTGGTTCTAGGACTGAAGCTTTCTTT.

The chain has TRBV7-3 and TRBJ2-2; 8 nucleotides line up with TRBD1. There are 14 residues in the CDR3. Trimming removed 5 bases from V and 4 bases from J; junction bases left unmatched: 3. The germline gives CDR1 SGHTA, CDR2 FQGTGA. CDR3 residues: CASSRTGSTGELFF. As DNA, the CDR3 is TGTGCCAGCAGCCGGACAGGGAGCACCGGGGAGCTGTTTTTT.

The V and J genes are TRBV2 and TRBJ1-1; the match to TRBD1 covers 8 bases. CDR3 length: 13 amino acids. The germline V gene encodes CDR1 SNHLY and CDR2 FYNNEI. After removal of 5 bases from V and 9 bases from J, the junction contained 8 bases not matched to a gene. This CDR3 is CASSRQGTLKAFF. The CDR3 region has the DNA TGTGCCAGCAGTCGACAGGGGACTTTAAAAGCTTTCTTT. The variable domain in full, with the rest retrieved from reference TRBV2 and TRBJ1-1, is EPEVTQTPSHQVTQMGQEVILRCVPISNHLYFYWYRQILGQKVEFLVSFYNNEISEKSEIFDDQFSVERPDGSNFTLKIRSTKLEDSAMYFCASSRQGTLKAFFGQGTRLTVV.

This rearrangement joins TRBV3-1 (or the pseudogene TRBV3-2) to TRBJ1-1; 8 bases map to TRBD1. Germline trimming cut 4 bases from V and 6 bases from J; bases unmatched to any gene: 7. CDR1 and CDR2 from the germline V gene are LGHDT and YNNKEL (reference sequence). The CDR3 consists of 14 residues. Here the CDR3 DNA reads TGTGCCAGCAGCCGAAAGACAGGGGATGCTGAAGCTTTCTTT. Encoded protein: CASSRKTGDAEAFF.

This chain connects TRBV30 to TRBJ1-6; 8 positions agree with TRBD1. The CDR3 is 17 amino acids. V shed 4 bases and J 3 bases; nucleotides not matched to a gene: 11. Looked up from germline, CDR1 is GTSNPN and CDR2 is SVGIG (reference sequence). The chain's CDR3 is CAWTPGQGKIYNSPLHF. The CDR3 region has the DNA TGTGCCTGGACCCCCGGACAGGGAAAAATCTATAATTCACCCCTCCACTTT.

This chain links TRBV2 with TRBJ1-2; 10 bases align to TRBD1. V dropped 7 bases and J dropped 3; count of bases not matched to a gene: 5. This CDR3 contains 14 residues. Germline CDR1 SNHLY, CDR2 FYNNEI. The CDR3 DNA reads as TGTGCCAGCATCTCGGACAGGGGGGACTATGGCTACACCTTC. This translates into CASISDRGDYGYTF.

The chain's CDR3 is CASSAQREGGNEQFF. The CDR3, as DNA: TGTGCCAGCAGCGCTCAGCGGGAGGGCGGCAATGAGCAGTTCTTC. The rearrangement uses TRBV6-4 and TRBJ2-1, with 10 bases matching TRBD2. Trimming cost V 6 bases and J 6 bases; bases outside gene matches: 8. Germline CDR1 MRHNA, CDR2 SNTAGT. CDR3 length equals 15 residues.